These T cell receptor beta chains were read from a single sample in a study of PD-1 blockade in classical Hodgkin lymphoma. Data came from immunoSEQ multiplex PCR; TCRdb stores just in-frame clones and leaves some out. The sample consists of 40,000 or so clones, approximately 80% of them appearing once. The specimen was peripheral blood mononuclear cells (PBMCs), collected at baseline. The receptors derive from a human donor with classical Hodgkin lymphoma. Both conserved end residues are part of each CDR3. D genes are given only for firm matches. Rows give clone size only sometimes, using once, few, many, or a class for an expanded clone.

>TRBV6-5|.|TRBJ2-7|.
TGTGCCAGCAGTGAAGCGCTCCGATACGAGCAGTACTTC
CASSEALRYEQYF
>TRBV6-1|TRBD1|TRBJ1-3|.
TGTGCCAGCACCACAGGGGGGTCTGGAAACACCATATATTTT
CASTTGGSGNTIYF
>TRBV18|TRBD1|TRBJ2-3|.
TGTGCCAGCTCACCGGTGACAGGGGGCACAGATACGCAGTATTTT
CASSPVTGGTDTQYF
>TRBV4-1|.|TRBJ2-7|.
TGCGCCAGCAGCCAAGGGACGCCTCGGAGTGTGCAGTACTTC
CASSQGTPRSVQYF
>TRBV14|TRBD2|TRBJ2-4|.
TGTGCCAGCAGCGAAGCGGGAGTGCTAACCAAAAACATTCAGTACTTC
CASSEAGVLTKNIQYF
>TRBV7-9|.|TRBJ2-7|once
TGTGCCAGCAGCTTTACTGAACCATTCTCCTACGAGCAGTACTTC
CASSFTEPFSYEQYF
>TRBV2|TRBD1|TRBJ2-7|.
TGTGCCAGCAAAATGGGGACAGACCAGTACGAGCAGTACTTC
CASKMGTDQYEQYF
>TRBV2|.|TRBJ2-5|.
TGTGCCAGCAGTGAACAAGAGACCCAGTACTTC
CASSEQETQYF
>TRBV11-3|TRBD2|TRBJ2-1|.
TGTGCCAGCAGCTTATCGCTAGCGGGAGGAGTCCGGTTCTTC
CASSLSLAGGVRFF
>TRBV9|.|TRBJ2-2|.
TGTGCCAGCAGCGTAGTTGGGGACGGTACCGGGGAGCTGTTTTTT
CASSVVGDGTGELFF
>TRBV21-1|.|TRBJ2-1|once
TGTGCCAGCCCTGGTCGATCGGGACCCCCCCACAATGAGCAGTTCTTC
CASPGRSGPPHNEQFF
>TRBV9|TRBD2|TRBJ2-1|few
TGTGCCAGCAGCGTGGGACTAGCGGGAGTTGCTGAGCAGTTCTTC
CASSVGLAGVAEQFF
>TRBV28|TRBD1|TRBJ2-5|.
TGTGCCAGCTACAGGGGTTTGGCGCAAGAGACCCAGTACTTC
CASYRGLAQETQYF
>TRBV11-2|.|TRBJ2-3|.
TGTGCCAGCAGCTTAGATGCCTCCGCGCAGTATTTT
CASSLDASAQYF
>TRBV6-6|.|TRBJ1-1|.
TGTGCCAGCAGTGGTCGGGAGAACACTGAAGCTTTCTTT
CASSGRENTEAFF
>TRBV7-2|.|TRBJ2-7|once
TGTGCCAGCAGCTTAAGTTGGAGCGAGCAGTACTTC
CASSLSWSEQYF